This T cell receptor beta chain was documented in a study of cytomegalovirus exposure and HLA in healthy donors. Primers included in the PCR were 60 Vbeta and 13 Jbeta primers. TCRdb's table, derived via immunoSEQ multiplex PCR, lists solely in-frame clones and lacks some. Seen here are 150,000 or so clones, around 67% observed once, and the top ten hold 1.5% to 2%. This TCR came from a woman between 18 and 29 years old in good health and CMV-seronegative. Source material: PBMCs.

The CDR3 reads CASSQDGWTQNQPQHF. The CDR3 nucleotides read TGCGCCAGCAGCCAAGATGGGTGGACACAAAATCAGCCCCAGCATTTT. V usage is TRBV4-1 and J usage is TRBJ1-5; D possibly corresponds to TRBD1 (5 bases). This CDR3 is built from 16 residues. V lost 0 bases and J lost 4, with 13 bases in between. Germline V gene sequence: CDR1 MGHRA, CDR2 YSYEKL.